This TCR beta chain originates from a study of T cells after yellow fever vaccination. TCRdb itself ran the 5' RACE reads through MiXCR, one entry per CDR3 protein. The repertoire consists of about 75,000 distinct CDR3 sequences, with around 7.8% occurring once and the leading ten covering around 30%. The length of the CDR3 is 16 residues. V trimming: 6 bases; J trimming: 0 bases; junction bases outside the gene matches: 7. The germline gives CDR1 SGHVS, CDR2 FNYEAQ. The specimen was CD8+ T cells sorted from PBMCs, collected approximately 11 days after the first yellow fever vaccination. This chain connects TRBV7-6 to TRBJ2-5, with 10 nucleotides matching TRBD2. The source is a man aged 18 to 30 who received the YFV17D yellow fever vaccine. This CDR3 is CASSRPAGGNQETQYF. In nucleotides, the CDR3 is TGTGCCAGCAGTCGTCCAGCGGGGGGGAACCAAGAGACCCAGTACTTC.